Below are 23 T cell receptor beta chains sequenced from a single sample in a study of regulatory T cells in long-lasting Graves disease. With iRepertoire HTBI primers and Arm-PCR of CDR3 regions, TCR beta libraries were built. TCRdb processed the multiplex PCR reads anew with MiXCR; each CDR3 protein has one entry. This table holds about 440,000 distinct CDR3 sequences, 14% to 15% found once. Time point given: newly diagnosed GD, antithyroid drugs for less than 3 months. Construction of the TCR library relied on RNA isolated from PBMCs. The same sample was also studied in work on T cells in Graves' hyperthyroidism and ophthalmopathy.

The specimen was peripheral blood mononuclear cells (PBMCs), collected at new diagnosis, from a patient treated with antithyroid drugs. The receptors were gathered from a woman between 25 and 40 years old with Graves disease.

J is TRBJ2-7 and V is TRBV7-9, with D possibly TRBD1 on 6 matching bases. The CDR3 sequence is 19 residues long. Germline lookup yields CDR1 SEHNR and CDR2 FQNEAQ (reference sequence). The germline V and J ends were trimmed by 4 bases and 7 bases, with 32 bases remaining between them. Here the CDR3 DNA reads TGTGCCAGCAGCTCCTTAGGGGGACCCCCGGGACACCACCCGAAAGAGCAGTACTTC. It encodes CASSSLGGPPGHHPKEQYF.

Notes on this clonotype: This may stem from a read error, because a much larger clone lies one nucleotide away. The V and J genes are TRBV28 and TRBJ2-3; D not certain. This CDR3 comprises 15 residues. V lost 1 base and J 2 bases, leaving 10 bases between the germline ends. Looked up from germline, CDR1 is MDHEN and CDR2 is SYDVKM. CDR3 bases: TGTGCCAGCAGTTTATTAGTGGGAAACACAGATACGCAGTATTTT. This codes for CASSLLVGNTDTQYF.

With respect to this clonotype: A read error is possible here, since a much larger clone lies one base away. The rearrangement links TRBV18 to TRBJ2-1, with 7 bases matching TRBD2. V shed 3 bases, J shed 8 bases, and the junction held 10 bases outside the gene matches. This CDR3 has 15 amino acids. Germline lookup yields CDR1 KGHSH and CDR2 LQKENI. CDR3 in amino acids: CASSPKTSLWDEQFF. CDR3 DNA sequence: TGTGCCAGCTCACCGAAGACTAGCCTCTGGGATGAGCAGTTCTTC.

V is TRBV24-1 and J is TRBJ1-2; D is ambiguous. This CDR3 has 12 residues. In germline, CDR1 is KGHDR, CDR2 SFDVKD. Trimming took 5 bases from V and 3 from J, leaving 6 bases between them. The DNA for the CDR3 is TGTGCCACCAGTGGACGGGACTATGGCTACACCTTC. Translated, it gives CATSGRDYGYTF.

This clonotype was counted many times. The J gene is TRBJ1-2, the V gene TRBV7-9; TRBD1 matches 12 bases. The CDR3 is 17 residues long. Germline V gene lookup returns CDR1 SEHNR and CDR2 FQNEAQ (reference sequence). Germline trimming cut 5 bases from V and 4 bases from J; bases unmatched to any gene: 11. This CDR3 is CASSATGTGGFSYGYTF. The CDR3 region has the DNA TGTGCCAGCAGCGCAACCGGGACAGGGGGCTTTAGCTATGGCTACACCTTC.

This clonotype was recorded many times. The genes are TRBV18 and TRBJ1-1; D not certain. V gave up 3 bases and J gave up 4 bases, with 18 bases separating them. The CDR3 loop spans 16 amino acids. The germline CDR1 and CDR2 sequences are KGHSH and LQKENI. CDR3 nucleotide sequence: TGTGCCAGCTCACCTTGGAAGACTGGGTTTGGCACTGAAGCTTTCTTT. Translation gives CASSPWKTGFGTEAFF.

This clonotype qualifies as medium-sized. J is TRBJ1-2 and V is TRBV5-4; D is unclear. Trimming shortened V by 5 bases and J by 4 bases, and 15 bases separated the two germline ends. CDR1 SGHNT and CDR2 YYREEE come from the germline V gene (reference sequence). CDR3 length: 14 residues. The CDR3 protein is CASSSDGRGYGYTF. Here the CDR3 DNA reads TGTGCCAGCAGTTCGGACGGCCGGGGCTATGGCTACACCTTC.

The sample holds many counts of this clonotype. The chain couples TRBV15 to TRBJ2-4, with TRBD1 matching over 7 bases. The CDR3 length is 15 residues. V was pared by 0 bases and J by 7 bases, with 6 bases of the junction left unmatched. The germline V gene encodes CDR1 LNHNV and CDR2 YYDKDF (reference sequence). CDR3 nucleotide sequence: TGTGCCACCAGCAGAGATCCTCCCAGGGGGAACATTCAGTACTTC. Encoded protein: CATSRDPPRGNIQYF.

V gene TRBV5-6 combines with J gene TRBJ2-5; D not resolved. Trimming took off 5 bases at V and 2 bases at J, with 7 bases between the two ends. Germline V lookup: CDR1 SGHDT, CDR2 YYEEEE. CDR3 length: 12 amino acids. In nucleotides, the CDR3 is TGTGCCAGCAGTCGGAGACAAGAGACCCAGTACTTC. Protein sequence: CASSRRQETQYF.

In its sample, this clonotype was seen many times. The rearrangement uses TRBV20-1 and TRBJ2-7, with 13 bases lining up with TRBD2. The V and J ends lost 0 bases and 5 bases, in that order; junction bases with no gene match: 7. The germline V gene has CDR1 DFQATT and CDR2 SNEGSKA (reference sequence). This CDR3 comprises 16 residues. DNA for the CDR3: TGCAGTGCTAGAGATTCGACTAGCGGGAGGCTTAACGAGCAGTACTTC. It translates to CSARDSTSGRLNEQYF.

This clonotype was picked up many times. This sequence joins TRBV7-3 and TRBJ2-2; 12 bases are a match to TRBD2. CDR1 SGHTA and CDR2 FQGTGA come from the germline V gene. The CDR3 runs to 16 residues. V lost 5 bases, J lost 4 bases, and 5 bases stayed unmatched. CDR3 loop: CASSARTSGITGELFF. In DNA form, the CDR3 reads TGTGCCAGCAGCGCGCGGACTAGCGGGATCACCGGGGAGCTGTTTTTT.

This chain uses TRBV19 with TRBJ2-7, with TRBD2 matching over 8 bases. The CDR3 contains 17 residues. Trimming removed 1 base from V and 0 bases from J; junction bases left unmatched: 8. Per the germline V gene, CDR1 is LNHDA and CDR2 is SQIVND (reference sequence). As DNA, the CDR3 is TGTGCCAGTAGTATAGGATATAGCGGGGTCCTCTCCTACGAGCAGTACTTC. This sequence encodes CASSIGYSGVLSYEQYF.

The rearrangement joins TRBV10-3 to TRBJ2-7; 11 nucleotides match TRBD1. Germline V gives CDR1 ENHRY, CDR2 SYGVKD. J gave up 7 bases and V 11 bases, and 7 bases lay outside the gene matches. The CDR3 is made up of 12 amino acids. The CDR3 DNA reads as TGTGCCTTCCTTGGGACAGGGGGAGAGCAGTACTTC. Translated: CAFLGTGGEQYF.

This clonotype turned up a few times. The chain combines TRBV13 with TRBJ2-1; D remains unclear. V shed 3 bases and J shed 2 bases, with 8 bases lying between them. Germline CDR1 reads PRHDT; CDR2 reads FYEKMQ (reference sequence). This CDR3 is built from 14 residues. The DNA of the CDR3 is TGTGCCAGCAGCTTTTTCGTTACCTACAATGAGCAGTTCTTC. The encoded protein is CASSFFVTYNEQFF.

This clonotype was observed many times. The J gene is TRBJ2-5, the V gene TRBV11-2, with D tentatively TRBD2 (5 bases). Trimming shortened V by 2 bases and J by 4 bases, and 14 bases separated the two germline ends. The CDR3 has 15 amino acids. Looked up from germline, CDR1 is SGHAT and CDR2 is FQNNGV. DNA of the CDR3: TGTGCCAGCAGCTTAATCGGTCAAAGCGGAGAGACCCAGTACTTC. Translated, it gives CASSLIGQSGETQYF. Supplemented by reference TRBV11-2 and TRBJ2-5, the full variable domain reads EAGVAQSPRYKIIEKRQSVAFWCNPISGHATLYWYQQILGQGPKLLIQFQNNGVVDDSQLPKDRFSAERLKGVDSTLKIQPAKLEDSAVYLCASSLIGQSGETQYFGPGTRLLVL.

This clonotype was observed at least ten times. The chain has TRBV24-1 and TRBJ2-5; TRBD2 aligns across 13 bases. Germline V gives CDR1 KGHDR, CDR2 SFDVKD. The CDR3 has 17 amino acids. J was trimmed by 4 bases and V by 4 bases; bases with no gene match: 8. The CDR3 nucleotides are TGTGCCACCAGTGACCGTGGGACTAGCGGGATTGGAGAGACCCAGTACTTC. Its protein product is CATSDRGTSGIGETQYF.

The rearrangement links TRBV4-1 to TRBJ1-1, with D possibly TRBD1 on 5 matching bases. Trimming removed 1 base from V and 0 bases from J, with 9 bases in between. Germline V lookup: CDR1 MGHRA, CDR2 YSYEKL. CDR3 length: 15 residues. The CDR3 spells CASSQGLGVNTEAFF. The DNA of the CDR3 is TGCGCCAGCAGCCAAGGGTTGGGGGTGAACACTGAAGCTTTCTTT.

This clonotype has a count of ten or more. The chain uses TRBV6-1 and TRBJ1-1; D gene uncertain. Trimming left V 8 bases short and J 8 bases short, with 6 bases between. The CDR3 runs 9 residues. Germline values: CDR1 MNHNS, CDR2 SASEGT. The CDR3 bases are TGTGCCAGCGGGCCAGAAGCTTTCTTT. Protein product: CASGPEAFF.

This clonotype has at least ten counts. The chain uses TRBV27 and TRBJ2-7; tentative D call: TRBD2 (6 bases). V was shortened by 5 bases and J by 2 bases, with 19 bases between the two germline ends. CDR1 and CDR2 (germline): MNHEY, SMNVEV (reference sequence). This CDR3 has 16 residues. Written as DNA, the CDR3 is TGTGCCAGCAGTGGGCGCGGTGGGCTAGCGCCCTACGAGCAGTACTTC. It yields the protein CASSGRGGLAPYEQYF.

The chain is built from TRBV24-1 and TRBJ2-7; TRBD2 agrees at 8 bases. Trimming at V came to 7 bases and at J to 2 bases, leaving 3 bases not matched to a gene. CDR1 is KGHDR and CDR2 is SFDVKD in the germline V gene. The CDR3 has 13 residues. CDR3 coding DNA: TGTGCCACCAGCCTAGCGGGTACCTACGAGCAGTACTTC. It encodes CATSLAGTYEQYF.

This clonotype occurred many times. The chain joins TRBV11-2 to TRBJ1-1; a weak D match, TRBD1 (6 bases). V was cut by 8 bases and J by 1 base, with 11 bases left in between. This CDR3 contains 13 residues. From germline, CDR1 is SGHAT and CDR2 FQNNGV. The CDR3 sequence: CASQMGQNTEAFF. CDR3 in DNA: TGTGCCAGCCAAATGGGACAGAACACTGAAGCTTTCTTT.

This clonotype was seen ten or more times. This chain joins TRBV11-2 and TRBJ2-5; D uncertain. The germline V and J ends were trimmed by 2 bases and 5 bases, with 12 bases remaining between them. The CDR3 runs to 14 residues. Per the germline V gene, CDR1 is SGHAT and CDR2 is FQNNGV. CDR3 in amino acids: CASSLYVRVETQYF. The CDR3 region has the DNA TGTGCCAGCAGCTTATACGTTCGGGTGGAGACCCAGTACTTC.

This clonotype was counted at least ten times. V gene TRBV7-2 combines with J gene TRBJ2-3; D is unresolved. Trimming cost V 5 bases and J 4 bases, with 13 bases left between them. The CDR3 is made up of 14 amino acids. CDR1 SGHTA and CDR2 FQGNSA come from the germline V gene. CDR3 in amino acids: CASSPNRAPDTQYF. CDR3 DNA sequence: TGTGCCAGCAGCCCCAACCGTGCGCCAGATACGCAGTATTTT.